These 9 T cell receptor beta chains came from one sample sequenced in a study of T cell changes during pregnancy in multiple sclerosis. Method: immunoSEQ multiplex PCR; TCRdb's copy keeps in-frame clones and lacks some. This sample has some 56,000 clones, with 80% to 95% found just once. The specimen was peripheral blood, collected in the third trimester of pregnancy. The receptors stem from a female donor in good health, enrolled as a control in a pregnancy study.

The V gene is TRBV11-3, the J gene TRBJ2-1; 7 positions agree with TRBD2. The CDR3 is 14 amino acids. Germline loops: CDR1 SGHNT, CDR2 YENEEA. Trimming cost V 5 bases and J 1 base; bases outside gene matches: 2. The CDR3 is CASSRGGSYNEQFF. The CDR3 region has the DNA TGTGCCAGCAGCCGGGGAGGGTCCTACAATGAGCAGTTCTTC. The full variable domain, completed using reference TRBV11-3 and TRBJ2-1, is EAGVVQSPRYKIIEKKQPVAFWCNPISGHNTLYWYLQNLGQGPELLIRYENEEAVDDSQLPKDRFSAERLKGVDSTLKIQPAELGDSAVYLCASSRGGSYNEQFFGPGTRLTVL.

This clone was detected only a few times. The chain has TRBV7-2 and TRBJ1-2; D is undetermined. The CDR3 has 15 amino acids. V was trimmed by 0 bases and J by 8 bases, leaving 16 bases between them. The V gene's germline CDR1 is SGHTA and CDR2 FQGNSA. CDR3 sequence reads: CASSLATTVLRGYTF. As DNA, the CDR3 is TGTGCCAGCAGCTTAGCCACGACGGTGCTGAGGGGCTACACCTTC.

V is TRBV18 and J is TRBJ2-7; 8 bases align to TRBD1. Unmatched junction bases numbered 9, after V lost 3 bases and J lost 5 bases. Germline CDR1 is KGHSH and CDR2 is LQKENI. The CDR3 has 15 amino acids. Written as DNA, the CDR3 is TGTGCCAGCTCACCCCTGACAGGGGCCCTCGACGAGCAGTACTTC. As protein: CASSPLTGALDEQYF.

This rearrangement joins TRBV11-2 to TRBJ2-3; 7 bases match TRBD2. V was clipped by 1 base and J by 6 bases; unmatched bases: 7. The germline CDR1 and CDR2 sequences are SGHAT and FQNNGV. The CDR3 extends over 15 amino acids. CDR3 DNA sequence: TGTGCCAGCAGCTTAGGCTCTAGCGGAGACGATACGCAGTATTTT. It specifies CASSLGSSGDDTQYF.

The gene calls are TRBV2 and TRBJ2-1, with TRBD2 identical over 7 bases. The CDR3 consists of 16 residues. CDR1 and CDR2 (germline): SNHLY, FYNNEI. Trimming at V came to 5 bases and at J to 2 bases, leaving 9 bases not matched to a gene. For the CDR3, the DNA is TGTGCCAGCAGTCGGGCGGGAGTTCCCCCCTACAATGAGCAGTTCTTC. Its translation is CASSRAGVPPYNEQFF.

V is TRBV4-3 and J is TRBJ2-7, with no clear D. Trimming took 0 bases from V and 0 from J, leaving 9 bases between them. Germline V gene sequence: CDR1 LGHNA, CDR2 YSLEER. This CDR3 spans 15 amino acids. The CDR3 loop reads CASSQETESSYEQYF. The CDR3 region has the DNA TGCGCCAGCAGCCAAGAAACAGAAAGCTCCTACGAGCAGTACTTC.

This chain uses TRBV5-6 with TRBJ2-4, with 7 bases identical to TRBD1. This CDR3 is built from 13 residues. With V trimmed by 4 bases and J by 6 bases, 4 bases remained unmatched. The germline V gene has CDR1 SGHDT and CDR2 YYEEEE. This CDR3 reads CASSPWDRNIQYF. The CDR3 DNA follows: TGTGCCAGCAGCCCATGGGACAGAAACATTCAGTACTTC.

This chain links TRBV5-1 with TRBJ2-7, with a possible D match to TRBD2 (6 bases). Germline V gene sequence: CDR1 SGHRS, CDR2 YFSETQ. Trimming cost V 3 bases and J 3 bases, with 13 bases left between them. The CDR3 is 14 amino acids. CDR3 DNA sequence: TGCGCCAGCAGCTCCGGAGGGAGAAACTACGAGCAGTACTTC. Encoded protein: CASSSGGRNYEQYF.

V and J are TRBV2 and TRBJ1-1; possible D gene TRBD1, 5 bases. This CDR3 contains 13 residues. Trimming took 4 bases from V and 1 from J, leaving 7 bases between them. From germline, CDR1 is SNHLY and CDR2 FYNNEI. CDR3 protein: CASSGQGNTEAFF. CDR3 nucleotides: TGTGCCAGCAGTGGCCAGGGGAACACTGAAGCTTTCTTT.